This T cell receptor beta chain was captured by sequencing in a study of beta chain features in type 1 diabetes (dated by TCRdb to 2016 to 2019). Study-wide context: No differences in mean age, gender distribution, total cell number or subset yield were found between patients and healthy donors. Regulatory and stem cell-like memory subsets were obtained from only 8 patients and roughly eight healthy donors, while naive and central memory subsets were obtained from all 30 or so donors. Across all samples, approximately 98,000,000 sorted cells were examined, and cell number per subset correlated strongly with RNA yield. In the study, recently diagnosed type 1 diabetes patients and matched healthy donors were compared on the TCRB repertoires of their sorted circulating CD4+ T cell subsets. Overall study outcomes, separate from this receptor: Because the HLA sub-analyses included only small numbers of individuals, any influence of HLA type on TCRB rearrangement was left unresolved. Naive, central memory and regulatory TCRB repertoires appeared to be more similar among patients than among healthy donors. At VDJ recombination sites, patients with type 1 diabetes made fewer insertions and deleted more nucleotides, a pattern implying thymic rearrangement abnormalities. Shorter templates might be favored by PCR, yet because patient and control samples were amplified and corrected together, any such skew would affect both groups equally. Because cDNA was sequenced instead of genomic DNA, highly expressing activated cells could be over-represented, though the groups showed no difference in activation or CD3 levels. Type 1 diabetes patients showed a moderate but significant shortening of TCRB CDR3 length in all four CD4+ subsets.

The entire amount of isolated RNA was reverse transcribed using the High Capacity cDNA Reverse Transcription Kit, so the sequenced TCRB transcripts were expressed ones. Deep immunoSEQ sequencing was applied to naive, central memory and regulatory T cell samples, giving an average of about 3.57 million total reads per sample. After sorted cells were lysed in RLT buffer, RNA was extracted with DNase-treated RNeasy Micro or Mini kits, with the choice depending on cell number. Each cell subset was processed on its own to prevent cross-contamination, while patient and healthy donor samples were processed together. Using the immunoSEQ multiplex PCR, TCRB sequences were amplified from cDNA into 87-bp fragments spanning the CDR3 region. Sequencing of the amplicons was done on the Illumina HiSeq platform. In the original analysis: PCR bias was corrected computationally using synthetic template baselines, and reads within Hamming distance 2 were collapsed, with unmergeable singletons discarded. Reads were aligned against IMGT to assign V, D and J genes, CDR3 length and insertions or deletions at six rearrangement sites. Within each subset, clonotype counts were normalized to sorted cell number, after which true diversity and Gini coefficients were computed with the tcR R package. The overlap coefficient, calculated on TCRB nucleotide sequences, was used to quantify repertoire sharing. TCRdb mirrors the immuneACCESS table, restricted to in-frame sequences. Some clones are absent from its copies; in checked studies, under half trace to an unresolved V gene, and the reason for the others is unknown. That table supplies the V and J calls and clone size; D and trimming were determined from the DNA. This sample has 330,000 or so clones in its table, and less than 15% of those were observed once. Clones ranked in the top ten supply roughly 6.7% of the sample.

Each donor gave one peripheral blood draw, approximately 120 mL on average, collected into heparinised tubes. A BD FACSAria II and a panel including CD45RO, CCR7, CD25, CD127, CD95 and CD27 were used to sort naive, central memory, regulatory and stem cell-like memory CD4+ T cells. A purity above 95% was achieved for all sorted populations. Right away, PBMCs were isolated by Lymphoprep density gradient centrifugation and were stained directly, with no culture step. To minimize batch effects, samples were stained and sorted in pairs, one healthy donor with one patient per experiment. This clone has more than one count but fewer than ten. No cognate antigen has been identified for it. No much larger clonotype is one base removed from it; base qualities were not supplied. This receptor was obtained from a man aged 30 to 39 in good health. Sequenced sample: central memory CD4+ T cells from blood.

The CDR3 amino acid sequence is: CASARGNTEAFF. The DNA sequence is TGTGCCAGCGCGAGGGGTAACACTGAAGCTTTCTTT. The rearrangement joined TRBV2 to TRBJ1-1, and TRBD1 may be the D gene, going by 5 matching bases. V is clipped by 8 bases and J by 2 bases, and the sequence between their germline boundaries is 9 bases long. The CDR3 spans 12 residues, from the cysteine through the phenylalanine. Only the CDR3 region is kept as DNA, spanning 36 bases read in frame from base 1. Via the germline V gene, CDR1 is SNHLY and CDR2 FYNNEI.